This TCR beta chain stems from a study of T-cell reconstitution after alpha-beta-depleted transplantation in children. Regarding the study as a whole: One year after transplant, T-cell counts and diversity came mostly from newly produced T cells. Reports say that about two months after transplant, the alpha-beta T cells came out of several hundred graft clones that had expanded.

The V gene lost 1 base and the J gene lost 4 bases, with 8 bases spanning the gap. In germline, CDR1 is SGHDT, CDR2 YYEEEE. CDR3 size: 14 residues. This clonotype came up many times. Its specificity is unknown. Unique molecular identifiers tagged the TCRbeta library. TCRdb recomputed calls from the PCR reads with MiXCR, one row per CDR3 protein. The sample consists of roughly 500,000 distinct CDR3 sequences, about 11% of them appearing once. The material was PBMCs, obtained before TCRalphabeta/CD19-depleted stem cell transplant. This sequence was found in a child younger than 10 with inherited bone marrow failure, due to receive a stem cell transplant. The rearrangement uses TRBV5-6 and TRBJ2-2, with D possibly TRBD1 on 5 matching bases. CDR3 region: CASSLRQGTGELFF. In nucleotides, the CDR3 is TGTGCCAGCAGCTTGCGCCAGGGCACCGGGGAGCTGTTTTTT.